One and the same sample provided the 5 T cell receptor beta chains below, sequenced in a study of T-cell memory formation after mild COVID-19 (dated by TCRdb to about 2021). Receptor libraries were prepared by 5' RACE. Instrument on record: Illumina NovaSeq 6000. The raw public reads went through TCRdb reprocessing: fastp at Q25, MiXCR clone calling, in-frame beta chains kept. Each record represents a unique CDR3 protein, reported with the most common genes and DNA among its rows. This sample comprises 450,000 or so distinct CDR3 sequences, about 19% of them detected only once. Jointly, the top ten make up 7.5% to 10% of the sample. The source material was PBMCs or a T cell subset sorted from them (not recorded which). The receptors stem from an adult woman who had mild COVID-19 (a few samples of this study predate the infection). The sample titles of this study are shuffled in the database, so cell type and time point are left out; the donor was told from shared clones.

The V call is TRBV5-1, the J call TRBJ1-2; possibly TRBD1 for D (5 bases). Trimming took 4 bases from V and 0 from J, leaving 10 bases between them. Germline CDR1 SGHRS, CDR2 YFSETQ. The CDR3 has 14 residues. In nucleotides, the CDR3 is TGCGCCAGCAGCCCGGACACCACTAACTATGGCTACACCTTC. Its translation: CASSPDTTNYGYTF.

This clonotype was seen ten or more times. CDR3 region: CAISESGTSTDTQYF. CDR3 in DNA: TGTGCCATCAGTGAATCGGGGACTAGCACAGATACGCAGTATTTT. This rearrangement joins TRBV10-3 to TRBJ2-3; TRBD2 is a possible D gene (6 bases). Germline V CDR1 and CDR2: ENHRY, SYGVKD. This CDR3 contains 15 residues. V was cut by 3 bases and J by 0 bases, with 10 bases left in between.

In this sample, this clonotype turned up a few times. In DNA, the CDR3 is TGTGCCAGCAGCCAGTCGGGACAGAATCTTTCACCCCTCCACTTT. This translates into CASSQSGQNLSPLHF. The V call is TRBV3-1, the J call TRBJ1-6; 7 bases are a match to TRBD1. Losses at the gene ends were 3 bases for V and 9 bases for J; bases not matched to a gene: 8. Germline V lookup: CDR1 LGHDT, CDR2 YNNKEL (reference sequence). CDR3 length equals 15 residues.

This clonotype was counted between two and nine times. The chain employs TRBV5-6 and TRBJ2-1; D is perhaps TRBD2 (5 bases). V was clipped by 4 bases and J by 8 bases, with 16 bases between them. From germline, CDR1 is SGHDT and CDR2 YYEEEE. The CDR3 covers 14 residues. CDR3 residues: CASSLLDWSDEQFF. The DNA for the CDR3 is TGTGCCAGCAGCCTCCTGGACTGGAGCGATGAGCAGTTCTTC.

Here the CDR3 reads CASRLYPAGGSPLHF. The DNA for the CDR3 is TGTGCCAGCAGGCTTTACCCTGCAGGGGGATCACCCCTCCACTTT. The rearrangement uses TRBV27 and TRBJ1-6, with 7 positions matching TRBD1. This CDR3 contains 15 residues. CDR1 is MNHEY and CDR2 is SMNVEV in the germline V gene (reference sequence). The ends lost 6 bases at V and 10 bases at J; junction bases unmatched: 12.